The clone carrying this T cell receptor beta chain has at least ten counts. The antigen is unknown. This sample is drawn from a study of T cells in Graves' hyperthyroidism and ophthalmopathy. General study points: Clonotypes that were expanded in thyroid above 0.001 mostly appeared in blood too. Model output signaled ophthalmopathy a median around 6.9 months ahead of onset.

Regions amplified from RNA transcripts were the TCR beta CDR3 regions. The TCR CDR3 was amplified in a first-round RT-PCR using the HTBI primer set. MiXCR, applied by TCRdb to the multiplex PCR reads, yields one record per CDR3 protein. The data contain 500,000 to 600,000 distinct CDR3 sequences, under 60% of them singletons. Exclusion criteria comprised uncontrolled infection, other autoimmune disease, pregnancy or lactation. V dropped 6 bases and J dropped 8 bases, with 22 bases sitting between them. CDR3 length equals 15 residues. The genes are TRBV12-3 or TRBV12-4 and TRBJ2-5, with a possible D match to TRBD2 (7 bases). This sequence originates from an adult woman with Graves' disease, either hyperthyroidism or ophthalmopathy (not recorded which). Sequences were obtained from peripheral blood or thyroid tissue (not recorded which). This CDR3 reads CASRLRRGGSGTQYF. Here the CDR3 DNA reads TGTGCCAGCAGACTTCGAAGGGGGGGATCGGGAACCCAGTACTTC.